This TCR beta chain was identified in a study of T cell repertoires in cytomegalovirus infection. This clonotype was seen at least ten times. TCRdb reprocessed the reads via MiXCR and lists one record per CDR3 protein. The data contain tens of thousands of distinct CDR3 sequences, 4% of them singletons. The sequencing input was PBMCs. The TCR originated in a human donor in good health (CMV status not recorded). Some clones in this sample may be carry-over from other donors' samples.

The CDR3 region has the DNA TGTGCCATCAGTGAAGACCCCCCAGATACGCAGTATTTT. It yields the protein CAISEDPPDTQYF. The chain recombines TRBV10-3 with TRBJ2-3; D gene uncertain. The V end was cut by 3 bases, the J end by 4 bases, with 8 bases between. Germline CDR1 and CDR2: ENHRY and SYGVKD. CDR3 size: 13 residues.